Here is one T cell receptor (beta chain) with its context. The CDR3 is made up of 11 amino acids. This sample stems from a study of blood T cell repertoires in COVID-19. The overall study: COVID-19 samples from acute and convalescent phases originated in the United States, Italy and Spain.

In the original processing: Estimated nucleated cell counts came from reference gene primer amplification. Using immunoSEQ multiplex PCR, the repertoire was profiled, and TCRdb retains in-frame clones only, with some absent. V and J calls plus clone size are reproduced from that table; the DNA served to infer D and trimming. The table has about 160,000 clones, about 85% seen once. Sequencing input: peripheral blood. The V call is TRBV21-1, the J call TRBJ2-1; the table calls TRBD2, which could not be checked here. TRBV21-1 is flagged as a pseudogene. This clonotype was sampled from a woman in her forties or fifties with COVID-19, enrolled during active disease. DNA for the CDR3: TGTGCCAGCAGCCGCGGAGACGAGCAGTTCTTC. It encodes CASSRGDEQFF.